These 27 T cell receptor beta chains came from one sample sequenced in a study of CD8 T cells in ankylosing spondylitis. TCRdb reanalysed the 5' RACE reads using MiXCR and keeps one entry per CDR3 protein. The sample lists under 250,000 distinct CDR3 sequences; roughly 26% were seen once. Input material: blood, either unsorted or a sorted T cell fraction (not recorded which). Receptors were obtained from a male donor with ankylosing spondylitis or in good health (not recorded which).

The CDR3 DNA follows: TGCAGCGTTAAGCCTAGCGGTGGAAAGACCCAGTACTTC. Its translation is CSVKPSGGKTQYF. The genes are TRBV29-1 and TRBJ2-5; TRBD2 agrees at 7 bases. The CDR3 extends over 13 amino acids. V trimming: 5 bases; J trimming: 6 bases; junction bases outside the gene matches: 9. The germline V gene encodes CDR1 SQVTM and CDR2 ANQGSEA.

Many counts were recorded for this clonotype. The chain couples TRBV5-1 to TRBJ1-3; TRBD1 is a possible D gene (6 bases). This CDR3 is built from 15 residues. V was cut by 0 bases and J by 9 bases, with 16 bases left in between. Germline-derived CDR1 and CDR2 are SGHRS and YFSETQ. The CDR3 nucleotides are TGCGCCAGCAGCTTGGAGGGGTCGCAGGGGAGCACCATATATTTT. It specifies CASSLEGSQGSTIYF.

The V call is TRBV20-1, the J call TRBJ2-5; D remains unclear. V was trimmed by 5 bases and J by 1 base, leaving 8 bases between them. Germline-derived CDR1 and CDR2 are DFQATT and SNEGSKA (reference sequence). The CDR3 consists of 12 residues. For the CDR3, the DNA is TGCAGTGCTCAAGGCGGCCAAGAGACCCAGTACTTC. Its protein is CSAQGGQETQYF.

This clonotype was seen many times. This chain connects TRBV6-5 to TRBJ2-2; no clear D gene. Germline-derived CDR1 and CDR2 are MNHEY and SVGAGI. Trimming removed 6 bases from V and 4 bases from J, with 6 bases in between. This CDR3 is 12 amino acids long. The CDR3 spells CASRRLTGELFF. The CDR3 nucleotides read TGTGCCAGCAGAAGACTCACCGGGGAGCTGTTTTTT.

This clonotype has at least ten counts. The rearrangement joins TRBV12-3 or TRBV12-4 to TRBJ1-5; weak D call: TRBD1 (6 bases). The CDR3 contains 13 residues. The V and J ends lost 7 bases and 6 bases respectively, with 13 bases between them. The CDR3 is CASTISRGQPQHF. In DNA form, the CDR3 reads TGTGCCAGCACTATTAGCAGGGGTCAGCCCCAGCATTTT.

This rearrangement joins TRBV27 to TRBJ2-7, with D maybe TRBD2 (5 bases). The CDR3 runs 16 residues. CDR1 MNHEY and CDR2 SMNVEV come from the germline V gene (reference sequence). Trimming left V 3 bases short and J 4 bases short, with 19 bases between. The CDR3 sequence: CASSLAKGSGNYEQYF. The CDR3 DNA is TGTGCCAGCAGTTTGGCAAAAGGATCCGGGAATTACGAGCAGTACTTC.

V usage is TRBV12-3 or TRBV12-4 and J usage is TRBJ1-2; tentative D call: TRBD1 (5 bases). Trimming took 6 bases from V and 4 from J, leaving 9 bases between them. The CDR3 is 12 amino acids. The CDR3 spells CASSGTGYGYTF. The CDR3 region has the DNA TGTGCCAGCAGCGGGACGGGCTATGGCTACACCTTC.

This clonotype was found many times. This chain joins TRBV5-6 and TRBJ2-5; 13 bases are a match to TRBD2. The germline gives CDR1 SGHDT, CDR2 YYEEEE. J lost 5 bases, V lost 4 bases, and 8 bases had no gene match. CDR3 length: 16 amino acids. CDR3 residues: CASSIGLAGVAETQYF. DNA of the CDR3: TGTGCCAGCAGCATCGGACTAGCGGGAGTGGCGGAGACCCAGTACTTC.

Many counts were recorded for this clonotype. This chain connects TRBV7-8 to TRBJ2-2, with D perhaps TRBD1 (5 bases). V gave up 4 bases and J gave up 1 base, with 16 bases separating them. Germline V gene data show CDR1 as SGHVS and CDR2 as FQNEAQ. The CDR3 contains 17 residues. The CDR3 sequence is CASSSFLGQGNTGELFF. The CDR3, as DNA: TGTGCCAGCAGCTCCTTTCTGGGGCAGGGGAACACCGGGGAGCTGTTTTTT.

This clonotype has just a few counts. This sequence joins TRBV4-2 and TRBJ2-7; 9 bases align to TRBD1. The ends lost 5 bases at V and 4 bases at J; junction bases unmatched: 15. Germline V gene lookup returns CDR1 LGHNA and CDR2 YNFKEQ. The CDR3 runs to 17 residues. The CDR3 sequence is CASSIRDRVFRDYEQYF. In nucleotides, the CDR3 is TGTGCCAGCAGCATCCGGGACAGGGTCTTCCGGGATTACGAGCAGTACTTC.

About this clonotype: One junction end does not reproduce the germline sequence, and a read error may be involved. V is TRBV20-1 and J is TRBJ2-2; 7 bases agree with TRBD1. The germline V gene has CDR1 DFQATT and CDR2 SNEGSKA (reference sequence). The CDR3 sequence is 14 residues long. The CDR3 region has the DNA TGCAGTGCCCAGACAGGGTCTGTGGTCGGGGAGCTGTCTTTT. It yields the protein CSAQTGSVVGELSF.

CDR3 amino acids: CASSFLMTGVSNTGELFF. In nucleotides, the CDR3 is TGTGCCAGCAGTTTCCTCATGACAGGGGTTTCGAACACCGGGGAGCTGTTTTTT. This chain connects TRBV27 to TRBJ2-2; 8 bases fit TRBD1. Germline CDR1 MNHEY, CDR2 SMNVEV (reference sequence). The junction had 9 bases not matched to a gene; V was cut back by 3 bases and J by 0 bases. This CDR3 spans 18 amino acids.

This clonotype has just a few counts. The V and J genes are TRBV7-2 and TRBJ2-7, with 7 bases aligning to TRBD2. Per germline, CDR1 SGHTA and CDR2 FQGNSA. V was pared by 7 bases and J by 5 bases, with 8 bases of the junction left unmatched. The CDR3 totals 13 residues. The CDR3 nucleotides are TGTGCCAGCATGGGGGGGACGGAGGACGAGCAGTACTTC. Translating it yields CASMGGTEDEQYF. Together with reference TRBV7-2 and TRBJ2-7, the CDR3 gives the full variable domain: GAGVSQSPSNKVTEKGKDVELRCDPISGHTALYWYRQSLGQGLEFLIYFQGNSAPDKSGLPSDRFSAERTGGSVSTLTIQRTQQEDSAVYLCASMGGTEDEQYFGPGTRLTVT.

This clonotype came up many times. V is TRBV20-1 and J is TRBJ1-5; no clear D. V was trimmed by 7 bases and J by 2 bases, leaving 18 bases between them. CDR1 is DFQATT, CDR2 SNEGSKA, per germline (reference sequence). The CDR3 is 15 residues long. The CDR3 DNA follows: TGCAGTGTGACCCGGGCTGTGTTCGGCAATCAGCCCCAGCATTTT. The encoded protein is CSVTRAVFGNQPQHF.

Only a few counts were recorded for this clonotype. The rearrangement joins TRBV29-1 to TRBJ2-3, with a tentative D call TRBD2 (6 bases). Germline CDR1 SQVTM, CDR2 ANQGSEA. The CDR3 contains 13 residues. V lost 4 bases to trimming and J lost 4 bases, with 12 bases between them. In DNA, the CDR3 is TGCAGCGTTGGATCACTAGCCCCAGATACGCAGTATTTT. It codes for CSVGSLAPDTQYF.

This clonotype appeared many times. This rearrangement joins TRBV11-2 to TRBJ2-3, with D tentatively TRBD2 (5 bases). The length of the CDR3 is 15 residues. Germline V gene lookup returns CDR1 SGHAT and CDR2 FQNNGV. V lost 3 bases to trimming and J lost 2 bases, with 12 bases between them. CDR3 protein: CASSFNPGITDTQYF. As DNA, the CDR3 is TGTGCCAGCAGCTTCAATCCGGGAATCACAGATACGCAGTATTTT.

This clonotype was detected many times. The J gene is TRBJ2-1, the V gene TRBV20-1; 11 bases are shared with TRBD2. CDR3 length: 16 amino acids. V lost 6 bases to trimming and J lost 0 bases; unmatched junction nucleotides: 7. Germline V lookup: CDR1 DFQATT, CDR2 SNEGSKA (reference sequence). CDR3: CSAIGTSGPSYNEQFF. The CDR3 coding sequence is TGCAGTGCGATCGGGACTAGCGGACCCTCCTACAATGAGCAGTTCTTC.

The chain combines TRBV5-5 with TRBJ2-1; D is possibly TRBD2 (5 bases). V dropped 4 bases and J dropped 3 bases, with 11 bases sitting between them. Per germline, CDR1 SGHKS and CDR2 YYEKEE (reference sequence). This CDR3 region has 14 residues. For the CDR3, the DNA is TGTGCCAGCAGCGCTTTTCGGGGCTACAATGAGCAGTTCTTC. Protein sequence: CASSAFRGYNEQFF.

This clonotype appeared many times. The chain combines TRBV5-1 with TRBJ2-7, with a weak D call TRBD2 (7 bases). This CDR3 has 13 residues. Trimming took 3 bases from V and 6 from J, leaving 13 bases between them. CDR1 is SGHRS, CDR2 YFSETQ, per germline. CDR3 nucleotides: TGCGCCAGCAGCTGGGGGGGGCTCAGCGAGCAGTACTTC. Translated: CASSWGGLSEQYF. Filled out from reference TRBV5-1 and TRBJ2-7, the complete variable domain reads KAGVTQTPRYLIKTRGQQVTLSCSPISGHRSVSWYQQTPGQGLQFLFEYFSETQRNKGNFPGRFSGRQFSNSRSEMNVSTLELGDSALYLCASSWGGLSEQYFGPGTRLTVT.

The chain combines TRBV7-2 with TRBJ2-2, with D maybe TRBD2 (5 bases). There are 15 residues in the CDR3. Between the trimmed V and J ends, which lost 4 bases and 7 bases, there was a span of 16 bases. Looked up from germline, CDR1 is SGHTA and CDR2 is FQGNSA. The CDR3 nucleotides are TGTGCCAGCAGCTCGAGGACTGACCAGGTCGGGGAGCTGTTTTTT. Translating gives CASSSRTDQVGELFF.

This clonotype has only a few counts. The chain employs TRBV19 and TRBJ2-1; TRBD2 is a possible D gene (5 bases). Trimming shortened V by 5 bases and J by 6 bases, and 14 bases separated the two germline ends. The length of the CDR3 is 14 residues. Germline lookup yields CDR1 LNHDA and CDR2 SQIVND (reference sequence). CDR3 loop: CASSSSVTTNEQFF. The CDR3 nucleotides read TGTGCCAGTAGTTCGAGCGTGACTACCAATGAGCAGTTCTTC.

This clonotype appeared a few times. The chain carries TRBV20-1 and TRBJ2-4, with 9 bases matching TRBD2. Losses at the gene ends were 5 bases for V and 0 bases for J; bases not matched to a gene: 5. The CDR3 sequence is 15 residues long. Germline CDR1 is DFQATT and CDR2 is SNEGSKA (reference sequence). The CDR3 region is CSAALLAGAKNIQYF. CDR3 sequence (DNA): TGCAGTGCTGCTCTACTAGCGGGAGCCAAAAACATTCAGTACTTC.

The chain links TRBV12-3 or TRBV12-4 to TRBJ2-1; 7 bases fit TRBD2. V was clipped by 6 bases and J by 0 bases; unmatched bases: 2. The CDR3 has 14 residues. The CDR3 DNA is TGTGCCAGCAGGATAGCGGGCTCCTACAATGAGCAGTTCTTC. Protein: CASRIAGSYNEQFF.

This clonotype has a handful of counts. The chain links TRBV12-3 or TRBV12-4 to TRBJ2-7, with D hard to call. The CDR3 length is 14 residues. Deletions cut 5 bases from V and 5 bases from J, with 16 bases between. The CDR3 reads CASSMKGVSNEQYF. In nucleotides, the CDR3 is TGTGCCAGCAGTATGAAAGGAGTGAGCAACGAGCAGTACTTC.

Many counts were recorded for this clonotype. V gene TRBV20-1 combines with J gene TRBJ1-2, with D unresolved. The CDR3 contains 12 residues. V lost 4 bases, J lost 7 bases, and 13 bases lay in between. Germline V CDR1 and CDR2: DFQATT, SNEGSKA (reference sequence). The CDR3 nucleotides read TGCAGTGCTACGTATGTTTTACTTGGCTACACCTTC. It encodes CSATYVLLGYTF.

This clonotype has a handful of counts. The V and J genes are TRBV20-1 and TRBJ2-5, with D hard to call. Germline-derived CDR1 and CDR2 are DFQATT and SNEGSKA (reference sequence). The CDR3 is made up of 12 amino acids. Trimming shortened V by 1 base and J by 1 base, and 4 bases separated the two germline ends. The CDR3, as DNA: TGCAGTGCTAGAGTAATCCAAGAGACCCAGTACTTC. Translated, it gives CSARVIQETQYF.

This chain links TRBV20-1 with TRBJ1-2; 7 bases map to TRBD1. After removal of 6 bases from V and 4 bases from J, the junction contained 8 bases not matched to a gene. This CDR3 has 13 amino acids. Germline V gene data show CDR1 as DFQATT and CDR2 as SNEGSKA (reference sequence). This chain's CDR3 is CSAQTGTAYGYTF. In DNA, the CDR3 is TGCAGTGCCCAGACCGGGACAGCCTATGGCTACACCTTC.